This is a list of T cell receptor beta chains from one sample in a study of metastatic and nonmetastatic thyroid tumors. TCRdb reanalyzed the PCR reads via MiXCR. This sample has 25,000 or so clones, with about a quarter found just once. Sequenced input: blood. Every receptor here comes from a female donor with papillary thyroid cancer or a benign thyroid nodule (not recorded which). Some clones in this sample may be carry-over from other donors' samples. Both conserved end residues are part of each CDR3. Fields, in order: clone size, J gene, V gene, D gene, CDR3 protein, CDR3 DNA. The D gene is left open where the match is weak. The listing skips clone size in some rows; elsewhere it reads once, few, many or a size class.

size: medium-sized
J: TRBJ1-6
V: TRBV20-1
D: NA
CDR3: CSARTTGDNSPLHF
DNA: TGCAGTGCTAGAACTACAGGTGATAATTCACCCCTCCACTTT

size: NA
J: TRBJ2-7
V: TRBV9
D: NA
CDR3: CASSFAVGAEQYF
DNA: TGTGCCAGCAGCTTCGCGGTGGGGGCCGAGCAGTACTTC

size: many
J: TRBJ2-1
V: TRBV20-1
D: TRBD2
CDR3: CSARLLAENEQFF
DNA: TGCAGTGCTAGGCTTCTAGCGGAAAATGAGCAGTTCTTC

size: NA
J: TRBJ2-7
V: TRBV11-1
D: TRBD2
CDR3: CASSLAGLAGGPSYEQYF
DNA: TGTGCCAGCAGCTTAGCGGGACTAGCGGGGGGGCCGAGCTACGAGCAGTACTTC

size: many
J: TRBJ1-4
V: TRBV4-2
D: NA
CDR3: CASSQVRQIRTELFF
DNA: TGTGCCAGCAGCCAAGTCAGACAAATAAGGACTGAACTGTTTTTT

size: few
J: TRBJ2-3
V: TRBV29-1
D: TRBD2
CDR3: CSVGLREVTDTQYF
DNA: TGCAGCGTTGGATTGCGGGAGGTCACAGATACGCAGTATTTT

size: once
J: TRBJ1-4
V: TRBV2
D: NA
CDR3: CASSEDWYTTNEKLFF
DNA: TGTGCCAGCAGTGAAGACTGGTACACAACTAATGAAAAACTGTTTTTT

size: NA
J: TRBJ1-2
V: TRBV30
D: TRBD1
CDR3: CAWSVRGLVNYGYTF
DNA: TGTGCCTGGAGTGTTAGGGGGCTGGTGAACTATGGCTACACCTTC

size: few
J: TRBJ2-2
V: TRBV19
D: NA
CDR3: CASRQVYTGELFF
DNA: TGTGCCAGTCGACAGGTGTACACCGGGGAGCTGTTTTTC

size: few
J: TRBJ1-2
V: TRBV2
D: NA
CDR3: CASRPVVTKNYGYTF
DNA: TGTGCCAGCAGACCCGTGGTGACGAAAAACTATGGCTACACCTTC

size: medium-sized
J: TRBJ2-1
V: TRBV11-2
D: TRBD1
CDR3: CASSPGQGADEQFF
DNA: TGTGCCAGCAGCCCTGGACAGGGGGCGGATGAGCAGTTCTTC

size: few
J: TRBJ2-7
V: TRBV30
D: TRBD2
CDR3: CAWSRGGRGAYEQYF
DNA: TGTGCCTGGAGTCGCGGGGGGCGAGGGGCCTACGAGCAGTACTTC

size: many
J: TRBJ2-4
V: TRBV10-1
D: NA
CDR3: CASSPGEVDIQYF
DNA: TGCGCCAGCAGCCCCGGGGAGGTCGACATTCAGTACTTC

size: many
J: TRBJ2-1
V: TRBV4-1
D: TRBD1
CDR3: CASSQANTGGNEQFF
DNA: TGCGCCAGCAGCCAAGCAAACACAGGGGGCAATGAGCAGTTCTTC

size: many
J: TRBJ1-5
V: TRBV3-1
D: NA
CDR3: CASSHPGYGQPQHF
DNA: TGTGCCAGCAGCCACCCAGGGTATGGTCAGCCCCAGCATTTT

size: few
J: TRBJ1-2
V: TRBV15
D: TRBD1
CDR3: CATSILSQGANYGYTF
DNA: TGTGCCACCAGCATCCTCTCCCAGGGGGCTAACTATGGCTACACCTTC

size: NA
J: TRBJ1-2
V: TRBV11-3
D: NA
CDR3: CASSLGGDYGYTF
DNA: TGTGCCAGCAGCTTAGGGGGGGACTATGGCTACACCTTC

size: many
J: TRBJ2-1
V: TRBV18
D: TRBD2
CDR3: CASSPPNSGIVNEQFF
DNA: TGTGCCAGCTCACCACCGAATAGCGGGATAGTGAATGAGCAGTTCTTC